These T cell receptor beta chains were read from a single sample in a study of shared clonotypes between healthy human individuals. Profiled with immunoSEQ multiplex PCR; TCRdb holds only in-frame clones, not every one. This sample has some 2.3 million clones, with approximately 95% found just once. The sequencing sample was made of naive CD4+ T cells from PBMCs. The source of these receptors is a man between 18 and 29 years old in good health. Some clones in this sample may be carry-over from other donors' samples. CDR3s include the opening cysteine and the closing phenylalanine or tryptophan. D genes are given only for firm matches. Clone size is shown for a subset of rows, as once, few, many or a class of expanded clone.

J gene | CDR3 length | clone size | V gene | D gene | CDR3 DNA | CDR3 protein
TRBJ1-2 | 15 | once | TRBV27 | NA | TGTGCCAGCAGTTTATATGGGAGCCCCGGCAATGGCTACACCTTC | CASSLYGSPGNGYTF
TRBJ1-1 | 14 | NA | TRBV6-6 | TRBD1 | TGTGCCAGCAGTTCCCGACAGGGGGAGTCTATGGCTTTCTTT | CASSSRQGESMAFF
TRBJ2-7 | 15 | NA | TRBV5-1 | NA | TGCGCCAGCAGCTTGGTCGGGGGCCTCTCCTACGAGCAGTACTTC | CASSLVGGLSYEQYF
TRBJ1-1 | 13 | NA | TRBV6-6 | NA | TGTGCCAGCACCTCCCCGGGCGGGAGAGAAGCTTTCTTT | CASTSPGGREAFF
TRBJ2-1 | 15 | NA | TRBV9 | TRBD2 | TGTGCCAGCAGCGTATCGACTAGCGGCTACAATGAGCAGTTCTTC | CASSVSTSGYNEQFF
TRBJ1-2 | 15 | NA | TRBV5-4 | NA | TGTGCCAGCAGCATTGGGGTACAGGGAACATATGGCTACACCTTC | CASSIGVQGTYGYTF
TRBJ2-1 | 16 | NA | TRBV6-5 | TRBD1 | TGTGCCAGCAGTTATTCCGGGACAGGGGCACCGGCTGAGCAGTTCTTC | CASSYSGTGAPAEQFF
TRBJ1-5 | 15 | NA | TRBV7-9 | NA | TGTGCCAGCGCTAGCGGTACAGTCAACAACCAGCCCCAGCATTTT | CASASGTVNNQPQHF
TRBJ1-1 | 14 | few | TRBV16 | NA | TGTGCCAGCAGCCAATACGGGAGAAACACTGAAGCTTTCTTT | CASSQYGRNTEAFF
TRBJ2-5 | 14 | NA | TRBV6-6 | NA | TGTGCCAGCAGACATCCGACGGACGGCAGGACCCAGTACTTC | CASRHPTDGRTQYF
TRBJ2-5 | 17 | NA | TRBV18 | TRBD1 | TGTGCCAGCTCACCGAGGATTCCGGGACAGCCTCAAGAGACCCAGTACTTC | CASSPRIPGQPQETQYF
TRBJ1-5 | 14 | once | TRBV5-8 | NA | TGTGCCAGCAGCAGGGACCTTGGCAATCAGCCCCAGCATTTT | CASSRDLGNQPQHF
TRBJ2-1 | 14 | NA | TRBV5-1 | NA | TGCGCCAGCAGCTTGTGGGCTACGTACAATGAGCAGTTCTTC | CASSLWATYNEQFF
TRBJ1-5 | 12 | NA | TRBV6-5 | NA | TGTGCCAGCAGCCCTGTCAATCAGCCCCAGCATTTT | CASSPVNQPQHF
TRBJ2-5 | 15 | NA | TRBV2 | TRBD2 | TGTGCCAGCAGTGAAGGGGTTAGCGGGAAAGAGACCCAGTACTTC | CASSEGVSGKETQYF
TRBJ2-3 | 15 | NA | TRBV7-2 | NA | TGTGCCAGCAGCTTAGCGGGAGGTCGCACAGATACGCAGTATTTT | CASSLAGGRTDTQYF
TRBJ1-4 | 15 | NA | TRBV4-2 | TRBD1 | TGTGCCAGCAGCCCCCGGACAGGGGGAGATGAAAAACTGTTTTTT | CASSPRTGGDEKLFF
TRBJ2-2 | 15 | NA | TRBV5-1 | NA | TGCGCCAGCAGCTTGGATCCGACTAGTGCCGGGGAGCTGTTTTTT | CASSLDPTSAGELFF
TRBJ2-7 | 16 | NA | TRBV6-1 | TRBD2 | TGTGCCAGCAGTGGACAGCCCGGGCGGGAGGGCCGTGAGCAGTACTTC | CASSGQPGREGREQYF
TRBJ2-3 | 19 | NA | TRBV12-2 | NA | TGTGCAAGTCGCTTGTCTTCCCTAGCGGGACTGTCGGATACAGATACGCAGTATTTT | CASRLSSLAGLSDTDTQYF
TRBJ1-3 | 14 | NA | TRBV11-2 | NA | TGTGCCAGCAGCCCTAGGAGCTCTGGAAACACCATATATTTT | CASSPRSSGNTIYF
TRBJ1-1 | 15 | few | TRBV9 | NA | TGTGCCAGCAGCGTAGAGCCAGGGGCCCACACTGAAGCTTTCTTT | CASSVEPGAHTEAFF
TRBJ1-5 | 15 | NA | TRBV15 | NA | TGTGCCACCAGCATTGACGGACGGTACAATCAGCCCCAGCATTTT | CATSIDGRYNQPQHF
TRBJ2-7 | 14 | NA | TRBV6-5 | NA | TGTGCCAGCAGTTACTCGAGGCCAGGGTATGAGCAGTACTTC | CASSYSRPGYEQYF
TRBJ2-4 | 11 | NA | TRBV20-1 | NA | TGCAGTGGGGGAACCAAAAACATTCAGTACTTC | CSGGTKNIQYF
TRBJ2-1 | 16 | NA | TRBV9 | TRBD2 | TGTGCCAGCAGCGAGACCGGGACTAGCGGGGTCAGGGAGCAGTTCTTC | CASSETGTSGVREQFF
TRBJ1-2 | 14 | NA | TRBV18 | TRBD1 | TGTGCCAGCTCAGCCGGGACAGGGGACTATGGCTACACCTTC | CASSAGTGDYGYTF
TRBJ1-5 | 14 | NA | TRBV5-1 | NA | TGCGCCAGCAGCTTCGGGTCCGGCCCAGAGCCCCAGCATTTT | CASSFGSGPEPQHF
TRBJ2-7 | 15 | NA | TRBV30 | NA | TGTGCCTGGAAGTTTGGGTCGGCCCGCTTCTACGAGCAGTACTTC | CAWKFGSARFYEQYF
TRBJ1-5 | 16 | NA | TRBV19 | TRBD1 | TGTGCCAGTAGCCCTAGGACAGGGGGCAACAATCAGCCCCAGCATTTT | CASSPRTGGNNQPQHF
TRBJ2-3 | 15 | NA | TRBV2 | NA | TGTGCCAGCCGCATGGACAGGGAGGGTACAGATACGCAGTATTTT | CASRMDREGTDTQYF
TRBJ2-3 | 14 | NA | TRBV5-1 | NA | TGCGCCAGCAGCTTGTCCCATTACACAGATACGCAGTATTTT | CASSLSHYTDTQYF
TRBJ2-3 | 16 | NA | TRBV19 | TRBD2 | TGTGCCAGTAAAAGGACGGCTAGCGGGCTATCGGATACGCAGTATTTT | CASKRTASGLSDTQYF
TRBJ2-1 | 18 | NA | TRBV2 | TRBD2 | TGTGCCAGCAGTCCCGGGACTAGCGGGAGTGGGCCTTACAATGAGCAGTTCTTC | CASSPGTSGSGPYNEQFF
TRBJ2-7 | 21 | NA | TRBV5-1 | NA | TGCGCCAGCAGCTTGGCCCCCGAGGGGGCCTCTGACCCGGGACTGATCTACGAGCAGTACTTC | CASSLAPEGASDPGLIYEQYF
TRBJ1-2 | 13 | NA | TRBV2 | NA | TGTGCCAGCAGAACAGACAGCCGCTATGGCTACACCTTC | CASRTDSRYGYTF
TRBJ2-7 | 13 | NA | TRBV9 | TRBD2 | TGTGCCAGCAGCGAGGGACTAGGCGGCGAGCAGTACTTC | CASSEGLGGEQYF
TRBJ2-1 | 15 | NA | TRBV18 | NA | TGTGCCAGCTCACCACCGACGCCATCGGGGGCTGAGCAGTTCTTC | CASSPPTPSGAEQFF
TRBJ2-3 | 16 | NA | TRBV9 | TRBD2 | TGTGCCAGCAGCATCGGACTAGCGCAGAGCACAGATACGCAGTATTTT | CASSIGLAQSTDTQYF
TRBJ2-1 | 17 | NA | TRBV19 | TRBD2 | TGTGCCAGTAGTATCCCTCCACTAGCGGGGAACAACAATGAGCAGTTCTTC | CASSIPPLAGNNNEQFF